The 7 T cell receptor beta chains below were found in one sample sequenced in a study of a mutant IDH1 vaccine in newly diagnosed glioma (dated by TCRdb to the early 2020s). The protocol used for the library was the immunoSEQ multiplex PCR assay. The immuneACCESS repertoire file appears here via TCRdb, limited to in-frame rearrangements. These files lack a portion of the clones; in checked studies, under half of the deficit traces to unresolved V genes, and the cause of the others is not known. The sample table shows tens of thousands of clones, and roughly four fifths are seen once. In total, the top ten clones hold 3.8% of the sample. Interpreted using the paper, the time point label stands for: week 47, end of study. Every vaccine dose consisted of 300 ug of a 20-mer mutant IDH1 peptide in Montanide, administered subcutaneously together with topical imiquimod. No antigen has been assigned to these receptors.

This material consisted of PBMCs, taken from a glioma patient whose treatment included an IDH1 peptide vaccine. The origin of the receptors is a man aged 25-45 years with glioma.

The chain is built from TRBV9 and TRBJ1-1; D is possibly TRBD1 (6 bases). CDR1 SGDLS and CDR2 YYNGEE come from the germline V gene. This CDR3 is built from 15 residues. Trimming took off 4 bases at V and 4 bases at J, with 17 bases between the two ends. CDR3 region: CASSPLQGLGTEAFF. The CDR3 nucleotides read TGTGCCAGCAGCCCCCTCCAGGGGCTCGGCACTGAAGCTTTCTTT.

V is TRBV28 and J is TRBJ2-3; 10 bases are shared with TRBD2. CDR1 MDHEN and CDR2 SYDVKM come from the germline V gene. This CDR3 has 17 residues. Unmatched junction bases numbered 10, after V lost 5 bases and J lost 2 bases. The chain's CDR3 is CASSILSAGGDTDTQYF. The CDR3 DNA reads TGTGCCAGCAGTATCCTCTCAGCGGGGGGGGACACAGATACGCAGTATTTT. Full variable domain (remainder filled in from reference TRBV28 and TRBJ2-3): DVKVTQSSRYLVKRTGEKVFLECVQDMDHENMFWYRQDPGLGLRLIYFSYDVKMKEKGDIPEGYSVSREKKERFSLILESASTNQTSMYLCASSILSAGGDTDTQYFGPGTRLTVL.

V gene TRBV9 combines with J gene TRBJ2-2; TRBD1 matches 8 bases. Germline V CDR1 and CDR2: SGDLS, YYNGEE. The CDR3 is 15 residues long. After removal of 8 bases from V and 5 bases from J, the junction contained 11 bases not matched to a gene. In nucleotides, the CDR3 is TGTGCCAGTGGGGGCAGGGGGCCGGGTACCGGGGAGCTGTTTTTT. Translated: CASGGRGPGTGELFF. The full variable domain, in which reference TRBV9 and TRBJ2-2 provide the parts outside the CDR3, is DSGVTQTPKHLITATGQRVTLRCSPRSGDLSVYWYQQSLDQGLQFLIQYYNGEERAKGNILERFSAQQFPDLHSELNLSSLELGDSALYFCASGGRGPGTGELFFGEGSRLTVL.

The chain joins TRBV5-5 to TRBJ2-5; 9 bases align to TRBD1. The germline gives CDR1 SGHKS, CDR2 YYEKEE (reference sequence). J was trimmed by 5 bases and V by 2 bases; bases with no gene match: 4. The CDR3 extends over 14 amino acids. Here the CDR3 reads CASSFTGGLETQYF. CDR3 sequence (DNA): TGTGCCAGCAGCTTCACAGGGGGCCTGGAGACCCAGTACTTC. Variable domain in full (rest from reference TRBV5-5 and TRBJ2-5): DAGVTQSPTHLIKTRGQQVTLRCSPISGHKSVSWYQQVLGQGPQFIFQYYEKEERGRGNFPDRFSARQFPNYSSELNVNALLLGDSALYLCASSFTGGLETQYFGPGTRLLVL.

This clone has only a few counts. The chain combines TRBV19 with TRBJ1-5, with 10 bases matching TRBD1. Trimming removed 7 bases from V and 5 bases from J; junction bases left unmatched: 8. Germline V gene data show CDR1 as LNHDA and CDR2 as SQIVND (reference sequence). CDR3 length: 15 amino acids. The CDR3 is CASKDRGLSYQPQHF. The CDR3 DNA is TGTGCCAGTAAGGACAGGGGGTTGTCGTATCAGCCCCAGCATTTT.

This clone was observed a single time. V gene TRBV7-9 combines with J gene TRBJ1-1; perhaps TRBD1 as D (5 bases). This CDR3 contains 15 residues. Germline values: CDR1 SEHNR, CDR2 FQNEAQ (reference sequence). The V and J ends lost 4 bases and 1 base respectively, with 13 bases between them. In DNA, the CDR3 is TGTGCCAGCAGCTCCTCGTGGGGCAAGAACACTGAAGCTTTCTTT. Protein sequence: CASSSSWGKNTEAFF.

The rearrangement joins TRBV6-5 to TRBJ2-7; D ambiguous. Trimming took off 2 bases at V and 6 bases at J, with 11 bases between the two ends. Per the germline V gene, CDR1 is MNHEY and CDR2 is SVGAGI. The CDR3 is 13 amino acids. The CDR3 DNA reads as TGTGCCAGCAGTTACGGATTTTTGTCCGAGCAGTACTTC. This codes for CASSYGFLSEQYF.